Below are 17 T cell receptor beta chains sequenced from a single sample in a study of blood T cell repertoires in COVID-19. Profiled with immunoSEQ multiplex PCR; TCRdb holds only in-frame clones, not every one. Among approximately 240,000 clones listed, around nine tenths were seen once. Sequenced: peripheral blood. The receptor set was obtained from a woman aged 40 to 49 who had recovered from COVID-19.

The chain's CDR3 is CASSQVKASGTYEQYF. The CDR3 bases are TGCGCCAGCAGCCAAGTGAAGGCTAGCGGTACCTACGAGCAGTACTTC. The chain links TRBV4-1 to TRBJ2-7, with 7 bases lining up with TRBD2. From germline, CDR1 is MGHRA and CDR2 YSYEKL. V was pared by 1 base and J by 2 bases, with 8 bases of the junction left unmatched. CDR3 length: 16 amino acids.

This rearrangement joins TRBV4-3 to TRBJ1-1; no firm D call. Germline CDR1 is LGHNA and CDR2 is YSLEER. Trimming cost V 1 base and J 6 bases, with 9 bases left between them. The CDR3 has 13 amino acids. CDR3: CASSQAMGPEAFF. Written as DNA, the CDR3 is TGCGCCAGCAGCCAAGCAATGGGCCCTGAAGCTTTCTTT.

The rearrangement joins TRBV7-2 to TRBJ2-5; 9 nucleotides match TRBD1. V shed 5 bases, J shed 5 bases, and the junction held 9 bases outside the gene matches. The CDR3 extends over 15 amino acids. Germline CDR1 SGHTA, CDR2 FQGNSA. As DNA, the CDR3 is TGTGCCAGCAGCACCCGGGACAGGGTGAGGGAGACCCAGTACTTC. Translated, it gives CASSTRDRVRETQYF.

The chain links TRBV15 to TRBJ1-5; D not certain. Per germline, CDR1 LNHNV and CDR2 YYDKDF (reference sequence). The CDR3 has 15 residues. Trimming shortened V by 0 bases and J by 4 bases, and 10 bases separated the two germline ends. The CDR3 spells CATSREAQQNQPQHF. The CDR3 DNA sequence: TGTGCCACCAGCAGAGAGGCACAGCAAAATCAGCCCCAGCATTTT.

CDR3 protein: CASSAGHSKSAGELFF. The CDR3 DNA sequence: TGTGCCAGCAGCGCGGGGCATTCTAAATCGGCCGGGGAGCTGTTTTTT. This chain connects TRBV6-6 to TRBJ2-2; a possible D gene is TRBD2 (6 bases). The CDR3 runs 16 residues. The V gene lost 6 bases and the J gene lost 6 bases, with 20 bases spanning the gap. Germline V gene data show CDR1 as MNHNY and CDR2 as SVGAGI (reference sequence).

The chain couples TRBV24-1 to TRBJ2-5; perhaps TRBD2 as D (6 bases). Germline lookup yields CDR1 KGHDR and CDR2 SFDVKD. Trimming cost V 4 bases and J 7 bases, with 15 bases left between them. The length of the CDR3 is 14 residues. CDR3 nucleotide sequence: TGTGCCACCAGTGACCCCGGGACTTTGGGGACCCAGTACTTC. As protein: CATSDPGTLGTQYF.

This clone was observed a handful of times. The gene calls are TRBV24-1 and TRBJ1-2, with 9 bases aligning to TRBD1. Germline V gene sequence: CDR1 KGHDR, CDR2 SFDVKD. The CDR3 is made up of 13 amino acids. J gave up 4 bases and V 4 bases, and 0 bases lay outside the gene matches. The CDR3 region is CATSETGGYGYTF. The CDR3 nucleotides read TGTGCCACCAGTGAGACAGGGGGCTATGGCTACACCTTC.

The chain uses TRBV29-1 and TRBJ2-3; possible D gene TRBD1, 6 bases. The ends were cut back, 6 bases at V and 1 base at J, with 26 bases in the middle. Germline V gene sequence: CDR1 SQVTM, CDR2 ANQGSEA. The CDR3 runs to 18 residues. The chain's CDR3 is CSVPSDVRGSSGTDTQYF. CDR3 DNA sequence: TGCAGCGTCCCCTCCGACGTGAGGGGGAGTTCGGGCACAGATACGCAGTATTTT.

The chain carries TRBV7-8 and TRBJ1-5; D is ambiguous. Germline assignment: CDR1 SGHVS and CDR2 FQNEAQ. The CDR3 loop spans 15 amino acids. Trimming left V 2 bases short and J 11 bases short, with 19 bases between. The CDR3 DNA reads TGTGCCAGCAGCTTAAGAGTAAACCCGCTAGAAGCCCAGCATTTT. It translates to CASSLRVNPLEAQHF.

The chain couples TRBV19 to TRBJ2-7, with unresolved D. Germline V gene lookup returns CDR1 LNHDA and CDR2 SQIVND (reference sequence). Trimming removed 4 bases at V and 3 bases at J, with 10 bases between. The CDR3 is 13 amino acids. This CDR3 reads CASSSQVYYEQYF. DNA of the CDR3: TGTGCCAGTAGTAGCCAGGTGTACTACGAGCAGTACTTC. The entire variable domain, with the rest obtained from reference TRBV19 and TRBJ2-7, is as follows: DGGITQSPKYLFRKEGQNVTLSCEQNLNHDAMYWYRQDPGQGLRLIYYSQIVNDFQKGDIAEGYSVSREKKESFPLTVTSAQKNPTAFYLCASSSQVYYEQYFGPGTRLTVT.

This clone was seen only once. The chain uses TRBV19 and TRBJ1-4; no clear D. The germline V gene encodes CDR1 LNHDA and CDR2 SQIVND (reference sequence). V dropped 3 bases and J dropped 0 bases, with 8 bases sitting between them. This CDR3 region has 15 residues. This CDR3 reads CASSMPPATNEKLFF. CDR3 DNA: TGTGCCAGTAGTATGCCACCGGCAACTAATGAAAAACTGTTTTTT.

In DNA form, the CDR3 reads TGTGCCAGCCGATACCCCGGGACAGGGATCTACGAGCAGTACTTC. Its translation is CASRYPGTGIYEQYF. The gene calls are TRBV6-5 and TRBJ2-7; 9 bases match TRBD1. Germline V lookup: CDR1 MNHEY, CDR2 SVGAGI. The junction had 11 bases not matched to a gene; V was cut back by 8 bases and J by 3 bases. The CDR3 consists of 15 residues.

The rearrangement uses TRBV6-2 or TRBV6-3 and TRBJ2-1; 11 bases align to TRBD2. J gave up 4 bases and V 5 bases, and 4 bases lay outside the gene matches. The CDR3 sequence is 15 residues long. Looked up from germline, CDR1 is MNHEY and CDR2 is SVGEGT. The CDR3 sequence: CASSLRLAGYNEQFF. CDR3 bases: TGTGCCAGCAGTCTTCGACTAGCGGGGTACAATGAGCAGTTCTTC.

Worth noting for this clone: At the DNA level, this CDR3 is encoded by other sequences in the same sample as well. This sequence joins TRBV5-1 and TRBJ2-5; D may be TRBD1 (6 bases). The ends were cut back, 3 bases at V and 1 base at J, with 7 bases in the middle. The CDR3 sequence is 13 residues long. CDR1 is SGHRS, CDR2 YFSETQ, per germline. Here the CDR3 reads CASSWTAQETQYF. Written as DNA, the CDR3 is TGCGCCAGCAGCTGGACAGCCCAAGAGACCCAGTACTTC.

This chain joins TRBV30 and TRBJ1-2; D may be TRBD1 (5 bases). Germline V gene lookup returns CDR1 GTSNPN and CDR2 SVGIG (reference sequence). CDR3 length: 13 residues. V was clipped by 7 bases and J by 2 bases, with 14 bases between them. The CDR3: CALNLGANYGYTF. The CDR3 nucleotides are TGTGCCTTAAACCTAGGGGCCAACTATGGCTACACCTTC. The full variable domain, its missing parts supplied by reference TRBV30 and TRBJ1-2, is SQTIHQWPATLVQPVGSPLSLECTVEGTSNPNLYWYRQAAGRGLQLLFYSVGIGQISSEVPQNLSASRPQDRQFILSSKKLLLSDSGFYLCALNLGANYGYTFGSGTRLTVV.

The chain links TRBV19 to TRBJ1-1; D is possibly TRBD1 (6 bases). Germline CDR1 reads LNHDA; CDR2 reads SQIVND (reference sequence). The germline V and J ends were trimmed by 6 bases and 2 bases, with 10 bases remaining between them. The CDR3 spans 13 residues. CDR3 sequence (DNA): TGTGCCAGTAGCCTAGGGGGAAACACTGAAGCTTTCTTT. Protein sequence: CASSLGGNTEAFF.

The CDR3 sequence: CASSESRDNSPLHF. DNA of the CDR3: TGTGCCAGCAGTGAATCAAGAGATAATTCACCCCTCCACTTT. V usage is TRBV25-1 and J usage is TRBJ1-6; no clear D gene. Trimming cost V 1 base and J 5 bases, with 6 bases left between them. The CDR3 sequence is 14 residues long. Germline V gene lookup returns CDR1 MGHDK and CDR2 SYGVNS.